The rows below give T cell receptor beta chains drawn from one sample of a study of shared clonotypes between healthy human individuals. TCRdb's table, derived via immunoSEQ multiplex PCR, lists solely in-frame clones and lacks some. The sample contains roughly 1,000,000 clones, around three quarters of which appear only once. Material: memory CD4+ T cells from PBMCs. All receptors come from a man between 18 and 29 years old in good health. Some clones in this sample may be carry-over from other donors' samples. The CDR3 runs from the conserved cysteine through the conserved F or W. The order of the fields is J gene, clone size, V gene, D gene, CDR3 DNA, CDR3 protein. D genes are given only for firm matches. Clone size is given for some rows only: seen once, a few or many times, or a class if the clone is expanded.

j_call: TRBJ2-5
clone_size: .
v_call: TRBV9
d_call: TRBD2
cdr3_nt: TGTGCCAGCAGCGTAGCGGAACTAGCGGGAGTTGAGACCCAGTACTTC
cdr3_aa: CASSVAELAGVETQYF

j_call: TRBJ1-5
clone_size: many
v_call: TRBV2
d_call: .
cdr3_nt: TGTGCCAGCAGTGAAGAAGGGGCTCAGCCCCAGCATTTT
cdr3_aa: CASSEEGAQPQHF

j_call: TRBJ1-5
clone_size: .
v_call: TRBV30
d_call: .
cdr3_nt: TGTGCCTGGAGTGGGGGGACGGTGAGCAATCAGCCCCAGCATTTT
cdr3_aa: CAWSGGTVSNQPQHF

j_call: TRBJ2-1
clone_size: .
v_call: TRBV5-1
d_call: TRBD2
cdr3_nt: TGCGCCAGCAGCTTCGCAGCGGGATCCTACAATGAGCAGTTCTTC
cdr3_aa: CASSFAAGSYNEQFF

j_call: TRBJ1-3
clone_size: .
v_call: TRBV18
d_call: .
cdr3_nt: TGTGCCAGCTCACCACTCCAGGCCGGGCGATTCTCTGGAAACACCATATATTTT
cdr3_aa: CASSPLQAGRFSGNTIYF

j_call: TRBJ2-1
clone_size: .
v_call: TRBV7-3
d_call: .
cdr3_nt: TGTGCCAGCAGCTCTCCTACCGAGCAGTTCTTC
cdr3_aa: CASSSPTEQFF

j_call: TRBJ2-3
clone_size: .
v_call: TRBV27
d_call: TRBD2
cdr3_nt: TGTGCCAGCAGTTTCGGACTAGCGGGATCAGATACGCAGTATTTT
cdr3_aa: CASSFGLAGSDTQYF

j_call: TRBJ1-3
clone_size: few
v_call: TRBV20-1
d_call: .
cdr3_nt: TGCAGTGCTAGAACTGGAAACACCATATATTTT
cdr3_aa: CSARTGNTIYF

j_call: TRBJ2-7
clone_size: .
v_call: TRBV4-3
d_call: TRBD2
cdr3_nt: TGCGCCAGCAGCCTAGGGACTAGGGCCTACGAGCAGTACTTC
cdr3_aa: CASSLGTRAYEQYF

j_call: TRBJ2-1
clone_size: .
v_call: TRBV29-1
d_call: TRBD1
cdr3_nt: TGCAGCGCCCTCCGGGACAGGGGGCCCAATGAGCAGTTCTTC
cdr3_aa: CSALRDRGPNEQFF

j_call: TRBJ2-5
clone_size: .
v_call: TRBV7-3
d_call: TRBD2
cdr3_nt: TGTGCCAGCAGCTTACACTCGGGGGGAGAGACCCAGTACTTC
cdr3_aa: CASSLHSGGETQYF

j_call: TRBJ2-3
clone_size: once
v_call: TRBV28
d_call: .
cdr3_nt: TGTGCCAGCAGGGAAGAAACAGATACGCAGTATTTT
cdr3_aa: CASREETDTQYF

j_call: TRBJ1-5
clone_size: .
v_call: TRBV5-5
d_call: .
cdr3_nt: TGTGCCAGCAGCTTGATTGGGGGGAACAATCAGCCCCAGCATTTT
cdr3_aa: CASSLIGGNNQPQHF

j_call: TRBJ1-5
clone_size: .
v_call: TRBV7-2
d_call: .
cdr3_nt: TGTGCCAGCAGCCTATCCCCTGGGCTGATTGGGGCCCAGCATTTT
cdr3_aa: CASSLSPGLIGAQHF

j_call: TRBJ2-1
clone_size: .
v_call: TRBV5-1
d_call: TRBD2
cdr3_nt: TGCGCCAGCAGCTTCGGGGGGGCCCGTGGTGAGCAGTTCTTC
cdr3_aa: CASSFGGARGEQFF

j_call: TRBJ1-5
clone_size: .
v_call: TRBV7-2
d_call: TRBD1
cdr3_nt: TGTGCCAGCAGTATCGGACAGGGGATTCAGCCCCAGCATTTT
cdr3_aa: CASSIGQGIQPQHF

j_call: TRBJ1-4
clone_size: few
v_call: TRBV4-1
d_call: TRBD1
cdr3_nt: TGCGCCAGCAGCCGAGGGACAGGGGATAATGAAAAACTGTTTTTT
cdr3_aa: CASSRGTGDNEKLFF

j_call: TRBJ2-1
clone_size: .
v_call: TRBV7-8
d_call: TRBD1
cdr3_nt: TGTGCCAGCAGCCGTAGACAGGGGGCCTCCTACAATGAGCAGTTCTTC
cdr3_aa: CASSRRQGASYNEQFF

j_call: TRBJ1-2
clone_size: .
v_call: TRBV15
d_call: .
cdr3_nt: TGTGCCACCAGCCGGGGATGGGGGGATAACGGCTACACCTTC
cdr3_aa: CATSRGWGDNGYTF

j_call: TRBJ1-2
clone_size: many
v_call: TRBV7-9
d_call: TRBD1
cdr3_nt: TGTGCCAGCAGCTTAGGGACAGGGGATAACTATGGCTACACCTTC
cdr3_aa: CASSLGTGDNYGYTF

j_call: TRBJ2-7
clone_size: .
v_call: TRBV6-1
d_call: .
cdr3_nt: TGTGCCAGCAGCCCCGGAGGAGGGAGAGTCTACGAGCAGTACTTC
cdr3_aa: CASSPGGGRVYEQYF

j_call: TRBJ1-2
clone_size: .
v_call: TRBV28
d_call: .
cdr3_nt: TGTGCCAGCAGTTCTCAGGGGAACTATGGCTACACCTTC
cdr3_aa: CASSSQGNYGYTF

j_call: TRBJ2-1
clone_size: .
v_call: TRBV19
d_call: TRBD2
cdr3_nt: TGTGCCAGTAGTCACTGGGAGACTAGCGGGAGTAATGAGCAGTTCTTC
cdr3_aa: CASSHWETSGSNEQFF

j_call: TRBJ1-2
clone_size: .
v_call: TRBV27
d_call: .
cdr3_nt: TGTGCCAGCAGACTGAACACCGGGAGCTATGGCTACACCTTC
cdr3_aa: CASRLNTGSYGYTF

j_call: TRBJ1-1
clone_size: once
v_call: TRBV6-1
d_call: .
cdr3_nt: TGTGCCAGCACGGGCGGGGCCGCCCCTGAAGCTTTCTTT
cdr3_aa: CASTGGAAPEAFF

j_call: TRBJ2-2
clone_size: once
v_call: TRBV7-2
d_call: TRBD1
cdr3_nt: TGTGCCAGCAGCTTATCGGGACAGTACACCGGGGAGCTGTTTTTT
cdr3_aa: CASSLSGQYTGELFF

j_call: TRBJ2-2
clone_size: .
v_call: TRBV7-9
d_call: .
cdr3_nt: TGTGCCAGCAGCTTTTCCAAAGGGGAGCTGTTTTTT
cdr3_aa: CASSFSKGELFF

j_call: TRBJ1-2
clone_size: few
v_call: TRBV6-1
d_call: .
cdr3_nt: TGTGCCAGCAGTGAAGCCCCCTATGGCTACACCTTC
cdr3_aa: CASSEAPYGYTF

j_call: TRBJ2-5
clone_size: .
v_call: TRBV5-1
d_call: .
cdr3_nt: TGCGCCAGCAGCAGGGAAGAGACCCAGTACTTC
cdr3_aa: CASSREETQYF

j_call: TRBJ1-5
clone_size: .
v_call: TRBV28
d_call: TRBD1
cdr3_nt: TGTGCCAGCAGTTCCCTAACAGGGGTGAATCAGCCCCAGCATTTT
cdr3_aa: CASSSLTGVNQPQHF

j_call: TRBJ2-1
clone_size: once
v_call: TRBV15
d_call: TRBD1
cdr3_nt: TGTGCCACCAGCCAACTGATTACAGGGGGCAATGAGCAGTTCTTC
cdr3_aa: CATSQLITGGNEQFF

j_call: TRBJ2-7
clone_size: .
v_call: TRBV11-1
d_call: .
cdr3_nt: TGTGCCAGCAGCTCAGCCCCGGGGCAAGGGCCTTACGAGCAGTACTTC
cdr3_aa: CASSSAPGQGPYEQYF

j_call: TRBJ1-3
clone_size: .
v_call: TRBV2
d_call: TRBD1
cdr3_nt: TGTGCCAGCTGGGTTCCGGGACAGATAAACACCATATATTTT
cdr3_aa: CASWVPGQINTIYF

j_call: TRBJ2-7
clone_size: .
v_call: TRBV11-3
d_call: TRBD1
cdr3_nt: TGTGCCAGCAGCCGTGGGGGGGACAGGGGCTACGAGCAGTACTTC
cdr3_aa: CASSRGGDRGYEQYF

j_call: TRBJ1-5
clone_size: .
v_call: TRBV28
d_call: .
cdr3_nt: TGTGCCAGCAGTTTAGTGGCCCTTTTATATAGCAATCAGCCCCAGCATTTT
cdr3_aa: CASSLVALLYSNQPQHF

j_call: TRBJ1-1
clone_size: .
v_call: TRBV29-1
d_call: TRBD1
cdr3_nt: TGCAGCCCTAAACACCTACCGACAGGGGGCGAAGGGAACACTGAAGCTTTCTTT
cdr3_aa: CSPKHLPTGGEGNTEAFF

j_call: TRBJ1-2
clone_size: .
v_call: TRBV2
d_call: TRBD1
cdr3_nt: TGTGCCAGCACCAAAACCGGGACAGGCGTTATTAACTATGGCTACACCTTC
cdr3_aa: CASTKTGTGVINYGYTF

j_call: TRBJ2-7
clone_size: once
v_call: TRBV7-2
d_call: TRBD2
cdr3_nt: TGTGCCAGCAGCTTAGCCAGGACTAGCGTTCTCTCCGAGCAGTACTTC
cdr3_aa: CASSLARTSVLSEQYF

j_call: TRBJ1-2
clone_size: .
v_call: TRBV28
d_call: TRBD1
cdr3_nt: TGTGCCAGCAGTCTTAGACAGGGCTCGGGTGGCTACACCTTC
cdr3_aa: CASSLRQGSGGYTF

j_call: TRBJ1-1
clone_size: few
v_call: TRBV4-1
d_call: TRBD1
cdr3_nt: TGCGCCAGCAGCCAGCCAGACAGGGGGAACACTGAAGCTTTCTTT
cdr3_aa: CASSQPDRGNTEAFF

j_call: TRBJ1-1
clone_size: .
v_call: TRBV7-9
d_call: TRBD1
cdr3_nt: TGTGCCAGCAGCTTCTTACAGGGGAGAACCTCTGAAGCTTTCTTT
cdr3_aa: CASSFLQGRTSEAFF

j_call: TRBJ2-7
clone_size: .
v_call: TRBV6-1
d_call: .
cdr3_nt: TGTGCCAGCAGTGAAGACGAAGGGGTAGCGGCCTACGAGCAGTACTTC
cdr3_aa: CASSEDEGVAAYEQYF

j_call: TRBJ2-3
clone_size: .
v_call: TRBV7-3
d_call: TRBD2
cdr3_nt: TGTGCCAGCAGCCAGCAGGGCGGGAGGGGTGGTCCAGATACGCAGTATTTT
cdr3_aa: CASSQQGGRGGPDTQYF

j_call: TRBJ2-6
clone_size: .
v_call: TRBV25-1
d_call: .
cdr3_nt: TGTGCCAGCAGTGAACCCGGTGGGGCCAACGTCCTGACTTTC
cdr3_aa: CASSEPGGANVLTF

j_call: TRBJ1-4
clone_size: .
v_call: TRBV5-1
d_call: .
cdr3_nt: TGCGCCAGCAGCTCCATCCCCACCTATGAGGAAAAACTGTTTTTT
cdr3_aa: CASSSIPTYEEKLFF

j_call: TRBJ2-1
clone_size: .
v_call: TRBV2
d_call: TRBD2
cdr3_nt: TGTGCCAGCTATAGCGGGAGAAGTATTGAGCAGTTCTTC
cdr3_aa: CASYSGRSIEQFF

j_call: TRBJ1-5
clone_size: .
v_call: TRBV10-3
d_call: TRBD1
cdr3_nt: TGTGCCATCAGGGGACAGGGAGACTATCAGCCCCAGCATTTT
cdr3_aa: CAIRGQGDYQPQHF

j_call: TRBJ2-3
clone_size: .
v_call: TRBV11-2
d_call: TRBD1
cdr3_nt: TGTGCCAGCAGCAAACAGGGGATTGATACGCAGTATTTT
cdr3_aa: CASSKQGIDTQYF

j_call: TRBJ2-7
clone_size: .
v_call: TRBV6-1
d_call: .
cdr3_nt: TGTGCCAGCAGTGAATTGAGGACCCCCGACGCAGACGAGCAGTACTTC
cdr3_aa: CASSELRTPDADEQYF

j_call: TRBJ2-1
clone_size: .
v_call: TRBV7-2
d_call: TRBD1
cdr3_nt: TGTGCCAGCAGCTCCCCGTACAGGGGAAATGAGCAGTTCTTC
cdr3_aa: CASSSPYRGNEQFF

j_call: TRBJ1-1
clone_size: .
v_call: TRBV7-8
d_call: .
cdr3_nt: TGTGCCAGCAGCTTAGGACCGCCCAGGGCTTTCTTT
cdr3_aa: CASSLGPPRAFF

j_call: TRBJ2-3
clone_size: .
v_call: TRBV4-1
d_call: .
cdr3_nt: TGCGCCAGCAGCCTGGGGAGAACCACAGATACGCAGTATTTT
cdr3_aa: CASSLGRTTDTQYF

j_call: TRBJ1-4
clone_size: .
v_call: TRBV4-2
d_call: .
cdr3_nt: TGTGCCAGCAGCCAAGGGGGGGCAGGGGCTAATGAAAAACTGTTTTTT
cdr3_aa: CASSQGGAGANEKLFF

j_call: TRBJ1-4
clone_size: .
v_call: TRBV18
d_call: TRBD1
cdr3_nt: TGTGCCAGCTCGAAAGGGACAGGGGGCGGCGAAAAACTGTTTTTT
cdr3_aa: CASSKGTGGGEKLFF